This TCR beta chain was identified during a study of blood T cells in healthy people across ages. The CDR3 is 11 amino acids. Germline V gene data show CDR1 as SGHRS and CDR2 as YFSETQ. This clonotype came up many times. One end of the junction varies from germline; a read error may be responsible. Next came a second PCR, run for about 6 to 12 cycles, which used a sample-barcoded 5' primer along with a J-beta primer mix. TCRdb reprocessed the 5' RACE reads via MiXCR and lists one record per CDR3 protein. The data hold 1 million or so distinct CDR3 sequences, with around 45% observed a single time. This TCR derives from a woman aged 55-69 years in good health. The J gene is TRBJ2-1, the V gene TRBV5-1; no clear D gene. The sequencing sample was made of blood. The chain's CDR3 is CASRRDNEQFF. The CDR3 DNA follows: TGTGCCAGCAGAAGAGACAATGAGCAGTTCTTC. Full variable domain (outside the CDR3, taken from reference TRBV5-1 and TRBJ2-1): KAGVTQTPRYLIKTRGQQVTLSCSPISGHRSVSWYQQTPGQGLQFLFEYFSETQRNKGNFPGRFSGRQFSNSRSEMNVSTLELGDSALYLCASRRDNEQFFGPGTRLTVL.